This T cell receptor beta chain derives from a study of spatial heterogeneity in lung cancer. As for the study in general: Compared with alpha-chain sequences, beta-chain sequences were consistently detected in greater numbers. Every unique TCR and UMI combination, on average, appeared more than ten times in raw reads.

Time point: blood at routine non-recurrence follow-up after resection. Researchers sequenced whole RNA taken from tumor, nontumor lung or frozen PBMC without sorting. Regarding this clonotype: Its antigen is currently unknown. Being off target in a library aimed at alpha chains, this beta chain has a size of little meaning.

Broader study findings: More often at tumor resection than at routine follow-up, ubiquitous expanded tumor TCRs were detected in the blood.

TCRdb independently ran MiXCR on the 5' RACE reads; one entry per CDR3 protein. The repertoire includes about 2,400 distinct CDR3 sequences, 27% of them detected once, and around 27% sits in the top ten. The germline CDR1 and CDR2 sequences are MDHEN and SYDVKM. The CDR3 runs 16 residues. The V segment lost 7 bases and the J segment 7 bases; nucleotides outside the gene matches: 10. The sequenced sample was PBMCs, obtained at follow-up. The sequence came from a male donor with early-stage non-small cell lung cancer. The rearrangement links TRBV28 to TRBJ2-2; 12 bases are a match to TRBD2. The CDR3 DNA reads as TGTGCCAGCACCAGCGGGCTAGCGGGAGGGCACGGGGAGCTGTTTTTT. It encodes CASTSGLAGGHGELFF.